A single sample is the source of the 15 T cell receptor beta chains below, sequenced in a study of persistence of HIV-infected CD4 T cells (dated by TCRdb to the early 2020s). TCRbeta repertoires were sequenced from genomic DNA with the immunoSEQ hsTCRB assay version 4 in survey mode. The immuneACCESS repertoire file appears here via TCRdb, limited to in-frame rearrangements. These files lack a portion of the clones; in checked studies, under half of the deficit traces to unresolved V genes, and the cause of the others is not known. For this sample there are roughly 45,000 clones; around 90% appear just once. Approximately 1% of the sample is held by the ten biggest clonotypes. For these TCRs, the target antigens are not known. In the paper's terms, the treatment or condition label means: suppressive antiretroviral therapy. As a nonspecific positive control representing the CD4+ T cell repertoire, the cells were stimulated with anti-CD3/anti-CD28 magnetic beads. Responding CD4+ T cells were sorted on the basis of upregulation of both CD40 ligand and CD69.

The material sequenced was CD4+ T cells sorted from PBMCs after roughly 18-hour stimulation, taken from a patient who received antiretroviral therapy. What this sample's cell subset or site label stands for: CD40L+CD69+ CD4 T cells responding to anti-CD3/anti-CD28 beads, representing the overall repertoire. The receptors shown here come from an adult man with HIV who was CMV-seropositive.

About this clone itself: At one boundary the junction diverges from the germline segment, which might be a read error. The identical CDR3 is also encoded by other nucleotide sequences in the sample. This chain connects TRBV27 to TRBJ1-5, with D possibly being TRBD1 (6 bases). This CDR3 comprises 15 residues. Per the germline V gene, CDR1 is MNHEY and CDR2 is SMNVEV (reference sequence). The CDR3 bases are TGTGCCAGCAGCCTTACCCCTGGGACAAATCAGCCCCAACATTTT. Translated, it gives CASSLTPGTNQPQHF.

The chain has TRBV18 and TRBJ2-2, with 9 bases matching TRBD2. Germline V gives CDR1 KGHSH, CDR2 LQKENI. The ends lost 2 bases at V and 4 bases at J; junction bases unmatched: 8. This CDR3 has 17 residues. DNA of the CDR3: TGTGCCAGCTCACCAAAGTCCCTAGCGGGGATCACCGGGGAGCTGTTTTTT. This sequence encodes CASSPKSLAGITGELFF.

The chain joins TRBV28 to TRBJ2-5, with 8 bases aligning to TRBD1. The CDR3 consists of 17 residues. CDR1 is MDHEN, CDR2 SYDVKM, per germline. V shed 2 bases, J shed 1 base, and the junction held 9 bases outside the gene matches. CDR3 residues: CASSLRIGTGSQETQYF. The CDR3 DNA reads as TGTGCCAGCAGTTTAAGAATCGGGACAGGTTCCCAAGAGACCCAGTACTTC. The variable domain in full, with the rest retrieved from reference TRBV28 and TRBJ2-5, is DVKVTQSSRYLVKRTGEKVFLECVQDMDHENMFWYRQDPGLGLRLIYFSYDVKMKEKGDIPEGYSVSREKKERFSLILESASTNQTSMYLCASSLRIGTGSQETQYFGPGTRLLVL.

The V gene is TRBV4-1, the J gene TRBJ2-7, with 8 bases aligning to TRBD1. The CDR3 length is 15 residues. V trimming: 5 bases; J trimming: 2 bases; junction bases outside the gene matches: 8. The germline V gene has CDR1 MGHRA and CDR2 YSYEKL. The CDR3 DNA reads as TGCGCCAGCAGCTCAAACTTCAGGGGGCCCTACGAGCAGTACTTC. It encodes CASSSNFRGPYEQYF.

The chain uses TRBV29-1 and TRBJ1-6, with 7 bases that match TRBD1. The CDR3 extends over 12 amino acids. V trimming: 6 bases; J trimming: 6 bases; junction bases outside the gene matches: 2. Germline-derived CDR1 and CDR2 are SQVTM and ANQGSEA. The CDR3 reads CSVRDSNSPLHF. In nucleotides, the CDR3 is TGCAGCGTCCGGGACAGTAATTCACCCCTCCACTTT.

The chain links TRBV6-5 to TRBJ1-4; no reliable D call. V shed 4 bases and J shed 1 base, with 10 bases lying between them. CDR1 and CDR2 (germline): MNHEY, SVGAGI. The CDR3 runs to 15 residues. The CDR3 here is CASSSRILTNEKLFF. Here the CDR3 DNA reads TGTGCCAGCAGTTCCCGGATCTTAACTAATGAAAAACTGTTTTTT.

The V gene is TRBV14, the J gene TRBJ2-1; 11 nucleotides align to TRBD2. Germline values: CDR1 SGHDN, CDR2 FVKESK. Germline trimming cut 9 bases from V and 2 bases from J; bases unmatched to any gene: 6. The CDR3 is 15 residues long. CDR3 in DNA: TGTGCCAGTCAAAGACTAGCGGGGACCTACAATGAGCAGTTCTTC. Protein product: CASQRLAGTYNEQFF.

This rearrangement joins TRBV6-5 to TRBJ2-7; 8 bases match TRBD1. CDR1 MNHEY and CDR2 SVGAGI come from the germline V gene. The CDR3 covers 13 residues. V was pared by 6 bases and J by 11 bases, with 12 bases of the junction left unmatched. The CDR3 is CASRAMGDRNEYF. CDR3 in DNA: TGTGCCAGCAGGGCCATGGGGGACAGGAACGAGTACTTC.

The rearrangement links TRBV3-1 (or the pseudogene TRBV3-2) to TRBJ2-6; TRBD1 or TRBD2 may be the D gene (5 bases each). V lost 4 bases and J 3 bases, leaving 16 bases between the germline ends. The germline gives CDR1 LGHDT, CDR2 YNNKEL (reference sequence). The CDR3 runs to 17 residues. The CDR3 DNA is TGTGCCAGCAGCCCCCAGATAGGGGCGGGTGGGGCCAACGTCCTGACTTTC. Translating gives CASSPQIGAGGANVLTF.

The V call is TRBV6-5, the J call TRBJ1-3, with D unresolved. From germline, CDR1 is MNHEY and CDR2 SVGAGI. The CDR3 is 12 amino acids. The germline V and J ends were trimmed by 5 bases and 3 bases, with 5 bases remaining between them. This chain's CDR3 is CASSLGGNTIYF. For the CDR3, the DNA is TGTGCCAGCAGTCTAGGTGGAAACACCATATATTTT.

CDR3 residues: CASRGGQGRNTIYF. For the CDR3, the DNA is TGTGCCAGCAGAGGGGGACAGGGGCGAAACACCATATATTTT. The rearrangement joins TRBV28 to TRBJ1-3; TRBD1 matches at 10 bases. Germline assignment: CDR1 MDHEN and CDR2 SYDVKM. This CDR3 contains 14 residues. V dropped 6 bases and J dropped 5; count of bases not matched to a gene: 4.

V usage is TRBV10-1 and J usage is TRBJ2-7; 7 bases match TRBD2. In germline, CDR1 is WNHNN, CDR2 SYGVQD (reference sequence). CDR3 size: 13 residues. The V and J ends lost 6 bases and 5 bases, in that order; junction bases with no gene match: 7. The CDR3 loop reads CASSGLVSNEQYF. DNA of the CDR3: TGCGCCAGCAGCGGACTAGTTTCGAACGAGCAGTACTTC.

The chain couples TRBV4-2 to TRBJ1-2; 7 bases match TRBD1. The CDR3 runs 15 residues. V shed 0 bases, J shed 4 bases, and the junction held 5 bases outside the gene matches. The germline gives CDR1 LGHNA, CDR2 YNFKEQ. The CDR3 region is CASSQEGTAVYGYTF. CDR3 in DNA: TGTGCCAGCAGCCAAGAGGGGACAGCCGTCTATGGCTACACCTTC.

The CDR3 sequence: CASSYGGQGISEAFF. As DNA, the CDR3 is TGCGCCAGCAGCTACGGGGGACAGGGAATATCTGAAGCTTTCTTT. This rearrangement joins TRBV5-1 to TRBJ1-1, with TRBD1 matching over 9 bases. CDR3 length equals 15 residues. V was clipped by 3 bases and J by 6 bases; unmatched bases: 9. CDR1 is SGHRS and CDR2 is YFSETQ in the germline V gene.

The rearrangement links TRBV7-9 to TRBJ2-3; TRBD1 aligns across 8 bases. Germline CDR1 and CDR2: SEHNR and FQNEAQ (reference sequence). V gave up 8 bases and J gave up 1 base; unmatched junction bases: 5. The CDR3 loop spans 14 amino acids. The CDR3: CASGRQGRTDTQYF. DNA for the CDR3: TGTGCCAGCGGAAGACAGGGGCGCACAGATACGCAGTATTTT.